A selection of T cell receptor beta chains follows, all from one sample in a study of T-cell reconstitution after alpha-beta-depleted transplantation in children. TCRdb reprocessed the PCR reads with MiXCR, giving one entry per CDR3 protein. The sample lists hundreds of thousands of distinct CDR3 sequences; 10% to 15% were seen once. Specimen: PBMCs, collected before TCRalphabeta/CD19-depleted stem cell transplant. These receptors came from a girl aged 2-10 years with congenital amegakaryocytic thrombocytopenia, due to receive a stem cell transplant. Each CDR3 is given with its conserved first and last residue. D genes are given only for firm matches. For some rows the clone size is stated as once, few or many, or as a class when expanded; others skip it.

d_call	clone_size	v_call	j_call	cdr3_nt	cdr3_aa
TRBD1	.	TRBV20-1	TRBJ1-2	TGCATTGTCCGGGACAGCAACTATGGCTACACCTTC	CIVRDSNYGYTF
.	few	TRBV12-3/TRBV12-4	TRBJ1-5	TGTGCCAGCAGTTTCTCGGCAGGGTCGGAGCAGCCCCAGCATTTT	CASSFSAGSEQPQHF
.	.	TRBV15	TRBJ2-3	TGTGCCACCAGCAGGTCCGATAACTATCCGGGAGATACGCAGTATTTT	CATSRSDNYPGDTQYF
TRBD2	many	TRBV10-3	TRBJ2-7	TGTGCCATCAGTGAGCTTAGCGGGGCATACGAGCAGTACTTC	CAISELSGAYEQYF
.	.	TRBV30	TRBJ2-2	TGTGCCTGGAACAGGGAGGAAGGGGAGCTGTTTTTT	CAWNREEGELFF
.	many	TRBV20-1	TRBJ2-1	TGCAGTGCTCCCCTGCGGGCGTCCTACAATGAGCAGTTCTTC	CSAPLRASYNEQFF
TRBD2	few	TRBV7-6	TRBJ2-3	TGTGCCAGCAGCTTAGCGCTGGGAGGGAGGGCCTTCTCCGGCGGCGTGGATACGCAGTATTTT	CASSLALGGRAFSGGVDTQYF
.	.	TRBV20-1	TRBJ2-1	TGCAGTGCTAGAGCCAACGGGGGGCAGCCTTACAATGAGCAGTTCTTC	CSARANGGQPYNEQFF
TRBD2	.	TRBV5-1	TRBJ2-3	TGCGCCAGCAGCCCCAACGGACTAGCGGGACGCACAGATACGCAGTATTTT	CASSPNGLAGRTDTQYF
.	few	TRBV6-1	TRBJ2-2	TGTGCCAGCAGTATACGGGGGGAGCTGTTTTTT	CASSIRGELFF
TRBD2	many	TRBV10-3	TRBJ2-7	TGTGCCACAACCCCGGGACTACCGTACGAGCAGTACTTC	CATTPGLPYEQYF
TRBD1	.	TRBV7-6	TRBJ2-3	TGTGCCAGCAGCCTAACCCCGGGACAGAATGATGATACGCAGTATTTT	CASSLTPGQNDDTQYF
TRBD2	few	TRBV7-8	TRBJ2-2	TGTGCCAGCAGCTTACTAGCGGGGTTCACCGGGGAGCTGTTTTTT	CASSLLAGFTGELFF
.	few	TRBV5-1	TRBJ2-1	TGCGCCAGCAGCTTGATCGGTCATGAGCAGTTCTTC	CASSLIGHEQFF
.	few	TRBV5-6	TRBJ2-7	TGTGCCAGCACCCCTGGGCAGGTGTCGTACGAGCAGTACTTC	CASTPGQVSYEQYF
TRBD2	many	TRBV10-3	TRBJ2-7	TGTGCCATCAGTGGTTTCGGGACTAGCGGGCTCTACGAGCAGTACTTC	CAISGFGTSGLYEQYF
TRBD2	many	TRBV20-1	TRBJ2-3	TGCAGTGCTCGTCGACTAGCGGGAGAAGATACGCAGTATTTT	CSARRLAGEDTQYF
.	few	TRBV2	TRBJ2-1	TGTGCCAGCAGGGGGGCTTCGGACAATGAGCAGTTCTTC	CASRGASDNEQFF
.	many	TRBV12-3/TRBV12-4	TRBJ2-5	TGTGCCAGCAGTTTCACTTCGGGCGAGACCCAGTACTTC	CASSFTSGETQYF
TRBD1	few	TRBV29-1	TRBJ1-2	TGCAGCGTTCGGGACAGAGGTGGCTACACCTTC	CSVRDRGGYTF
.	few	TRBV7-9	TRBJ2-4	TGTGCCAGCGGCCCCGGGCTCCTCTTAGCCAAAAACATTCAGTACTTC	CASGPGLLLAKNIQYF
TRBD2	few	TRBV20-1	TRBJ2-1	TGCAGTGCTAGAGTGCCTAGCGGATACAATGAGCAGTTCTTC	CSARVPSGYNEQFF
.	few	TRBV7-3	TRBJ1-1	TGTGCCAGCAGCTTAATGGGGGGTTGGAACACTGAAGCTTTCTTT	CASSLMGGWNTEAFF
.	many	TRBV20-1	TRBJ1-5	TGCAGTGCTACAGAGAACAATAGCAATCAGCCCCAGCATTTT	CSATENNSNQPQHF
.	.	TRBV7-6	TRBJ2-5	TGTGCCAGCAGCCGAGATTTCGAAACGGAGACCCAGTACTTC	CASSRDFETETQYF
TRBD2	.	TRBV10-2	TRBJ2-5	TGCGCCAGCAGGGGGGGGATCCAAGAGACCCAGTACTTC	CASRGGIQETQYF
TRBD2	many	TRBV5-1	TRBJ2-7	TGCGCCAGCAGCCTTACTAGCGGGGCCCGAGGGTCCGAGCAGTACTTC	CASSLTSGARGSEQYF